The present entry profiles one TCR beta chain with its context. Each CDR3 protein is one row after TCRdb ran MiXCR on the 5' RACE reads. The sample shows fewer than 200,000 distinct CDR3 sequences, approximately 18% of them seen only once. This record comes from a study of T-cell memory formation after mild COVID-19. The CDR3 is made up of 16 amino acids. Losses at the gene ends were 6 bases for V and 6 bases for J; bases not matched to a gene: 12. Germline-derived CDR1 and CDR2 are LNHDA and SQIVND (reference sequence). Input material: PBMCs or a T cell subset sorted from them (not recorded which). This sequence was found in a man between 18 and 29 years old who had mild COVID-19 (a few samples of this study predate the infection). Cell type and time point are not known. The chain is built from TRBV19 and TRBJ2-2; 8 bases agree with TRBD1. This CDR3 reads CASRLQGAIGSGELFF. The CDR3 DNA follows: TGTGCCAGTAGGCTGCAGGGGGCGATAGGGTCCGGGGAGCTGTTTTTT.